These T cell receptor beta chains were read from a single sample in a study of breast tumors, draining lymph nodes, adjacent tissues. TCRdb processed the multiplex PCR reads anew with MiXCR; each CDR3 protein has one entry. This table has roughly 100,000 distinct CDR3 sequences, 30% appearing once. Material: axillary lymph node tissue. The receptors shown here come from a female donor with breast cancer. Some clones in this sample may be carry-over from other donors' samples. The CDR3 runs from the conserved cysteine through the conserved F or W. Fields, in order: D gene, V gene, J gene, clone size, CDR3 DNA, CDR3 protein. D genes are given only for firm matches. Clone size, where shown, is once, few, many, or a class for clones that have expanded.

>TRBD1|TRBV13|TRBJ2-1|.
TGTGCCAGCAGCTCCCGGACAGGGAATAATGAGCAGTTCTTC
CASSSRTGNNEQFF
>TRBD2|TRBV20-1|TRBJ2-1|many
TGCAGTGCTGCCGATCTCCAGCGGGGGGCCTACAATGAGCAGTTCTTC
CSAADLQRGAYNEQFF
>.|TRBV5-1|TRBJ1-4|many
TGCGCCAGCAGCTTGGGACAGGCAACTAATGAAAAACTGTTTTTT
CASSLGQATNEKLFF
>TRBD1|TRBV5-8|TRBJ1-1|few
TGTGCCAGCAGCGACAGGGGTTTTCGCATGAACACTGAAGCTTTCTTT
CASSDRGFRMNTEAFF
>.|TRBV5-1|TRBJ2-6|many
TGCGCCAGCAGCCCAGGCTCGATGCCTGGGGCCAACGTCCTGACTTTC
CASSPGSMPGANVLTF
>.|TRBV29-1|TRBJ2-1|.
TGCAGCGAATCCGAGGACGGCCACAATGAGCAGTTCTTC
CSESEDGHNEQFF
>.|TRBV5-8|TRBJ2-1|many
TGTGCCAGCAGCTTTCAGTCCAGCTCCTACAATGAGCAGTTCTTC
CASSFQSSSYNEQFF
>.|TRBV19|TRBJ1-5|many
TGTGCCAGTAATCGTGGTTGGGGTTATAGCAATCAGCCCCAGCATTTT
CASNRGWGYSNQPQHF
>TRBD1|TRBV7-2|TRBJ1-6|.
TGTGCCAGCAGCACCTTAGCGGACAGGGCCTACTTTCCCCTCCACTTT
CASSTLADRAYFPLHF
>TRBD1|TRBV7-9|TRBJ2-2|.
TGTGCCAGCCATCCCGACAGGTGGGGACAGAAGAACACCCGGGAGCTGTTTTTT
CASHPDRWGQKNTRELFF
>.|TRBV2|TRBJ2-7|.
TGTGCCAGGCCTGAAAGGCACTACTACGCGCAGTACTTC
CARPERHYYAQYF
>TRBD2|TRBV24-1|TRBJ2-3|many
TGTGCCACCAGTCAATCGACGGACACCGGGACTAATACGCAGTATTTT
CATSQSTDTGTNTQYF
>.|TRBV19|TRBJ2-7|many
TGTGCCAGTAGTAAGGCTAGCGTAAGGACCTACGAGCAGTACTTC
CASSKASVRTYEQYF
>.|TRBV5-8|TRBJ2-7|many
TGTGCCAGCAGCTTGATGGGTGATCGCTACGAGCAGTACTTC
CASSLMGDRYEQYF
>.|TRBV6-4|TRBJ2-7|many
TGTGCCAGCAGCCACGAAGACAGCCCCACTTCCTCCTACGAGCAGTACTTC
CASSHEDSPTSSYEQYF
>.|TRBV28|TRBJ2-1|.
TGTGCCAGCAGTTACGACAGATACAATGAGCAGTTCTTC
CASSYDRYNEQFF
>TRBD1|TRBV2|TRBJ1-1|many
TGTGCCAGCATTCAAGACCGGGACAGCTGGACTGAAGCTTTCTTT
CASIQDRDSWTEAFF
>.|TRBV4-1|TRBJ1-5|many
TGCGCCAGCAGCCTTCTCGGGGGGGACTCCGCCTATAGCAATCAGCCCCAGCATTTT
CASSLLGGDSAYSNQPQHF
>TRBD2|TRBV20-1|TRBJ2-4|.
TGCAGTGCTGAGACTAGCGGGGGGGCCAAAAACATTCAGTACTTC
CSAETSGGAKNIQYF
>TRBD2|TRBV18|TRBJ2-3|.
TGTGCCAGCTCACCGCCATACCTACTAGCGACAGATACGCAGTATTTT
CASSPPYLLATDTQYF
>.|TRBV10-3|TRBJ2-3|many
TGTGCCATCAGTGAGGCTCAGGGGGGATTTTCAGATACGCAGTATTTT
CAISEAQGGFSDTQYF
>TRBD1|TRBV3-1|TRBJ2-7|many
TGTGCCAGCAGTCGGGACAGGAGGGGGAGATACGAGCAGTACTTC
CASSRDRRGRYEQYF
>TRBD2|TRBV5-1|TRBJ2-3|.
TGCGCCAGCACTGCCAGGCTAGCGGGGGGCACAGGTACGCAGTATTTT
CASTARLAGGTGTQYF
>TRBD1|TRBV19|TRBJ1-2|.
TGTGCCACTCGGTCTCGGCAGGGGGGTTTTGGTTGTGGCTACACCTTC
CATRSRQGGFGCGYTF
>TRBD1|TRBV28|TRBJ1-5|many
TGTGCCAGCAGTTGGGGACAGTCAAATCAGCCCCAGCATTTT
CASSWGQSNQPQHF
>.|TRBV5-8|TRBJ2-3|many
TGTGCCAGCAGCTTCACCCCTCGGCGCAGCACAGATACGCAGTATTTT
CASSFTPRRSTDTQYF
>.|TRBV24-1|TRBJ1-6|.
TGTGCCCCCTCCCCCCGGCCAAGTTCACCCCTCCACTTT
CAPSPRPSSPLHF
>TRBD1|TRBV6-6|TRBJ1-2|many
TGTGCCAGCAGTCCGACAGGGCTTGGCGGCTACACCTTC
CASSPTGLGGYTF
>.|TRBV15|TRBJ1-1|many
TGTGCCACCAGCAGAGATCAGAGAAACACTGAAGCTTTCTTT
CATSRDQRNTEAFF